The 20 T cell receptor beta chains in this list originate from one sample, sequenced in a study of long-term antiretroviral therapy in people with HIV. They ran version v3.0 of the immunoSEQ assay at survey level. TCRdb's table, derived via immunoSEQ multiplex PCR, lists solely in-frame clones and lacks some. The table has over 25,000 clones, just over 85% seen once. The sequencing used unsorted PBMCs, collected 0.8 years after starting antiretroviral therapy. These receptors all come from a woman aged 25 to 39 with HIV.

The rearrangement uses TRBV12-5 and TRBJ2-3; D might be TRBD2 (5 bases). CDR3 length: 15 residues. Germline CDR1 reads LGHNT; CDR2 reads FRNRAP. V was clipped by 1 base and J by 0 bases, with 8 bases between them. CDR3 nucleotides: TGTGCTAGTGGTTTGGGGACTTCTAGCACAGATACGCAGTATTTT. Encoded protein: CASGLGTSSTDTQYF.

The chain employs TRBV29-1 and TRBJ2-5; no firm D call. V lost 7 bases and J 2 bases, leaving 14 bases between the germline ends. This CDR3 has 13 residues. Germline CDR1 and CDR2: SQVTM and ANQGSEA. The CDR3 region has the DNA TGCAGCGCGTCTCCGACTGGACAAGAGACCCAGTACTTC. This codes for CSASPTGQETQYF.

This clone was detected once. The chain is built from TRBV7-2 and TRBJ2-7; weak D call: TRBD1 (5 bases). The V gene's germline CDR1 is SGHTA and CDR2 FQGNSA. V dropped 3 bases and J dropped 6 bases, with 12 bases sitting between them. This CDR3 has 13 amino acids. The DNA for the CDR3 is TGTGCCAGCAGCTTCCGGCCCCAGGGCGAGCAGTACGTC. Its protein product is CASSFRPQGEQYV.

CDR3 sequence (DNA): TGTGCCAGCAGCTCTGACGGGGAGCTGTTTTTT. This sequence encodes CASSSDGELFF. The chain recombines TRBV7-9 with TRBJ2-2; D unclear. The germline V gene encodes CDR1 SEHNR and CDR2 FQNEAQ (reference sequence). This CDR3 contains 11 residues. V gave up 4 bases and J gave up 7 bases, with 4 bases separating them.

This chain connects TRBV5-5 to TRBJ2-5; 7 bases are shared with TRBD2. Germline CDR1 SGHKS, CDR2 YYEKEE (reference sequence). V was pared by 2 bases and J by 4 bases, with 5 bases of the junction left unmatched. The CDR3 spans 14 residues. The CDR3, as DNA: TGTGCCAGCAGCTTCGCGCCGGGGGGAGAGACCCAGTACTTC. Amino acids: CASSFAPGGETQYF.

This clone was observed a handful of times. The V and J genes are TRBV30 and TRBJ1-3; D is uncertain. The CDR3 runs to 15 residues. CDR1 GTSNPN and CDR2 SVGIG come from the germline V gene (reference sequence). V lost 4 bases, J lost 0 bases, and 13 bases lay in between. As DNA, the CDR3 is TGTGCCTGGACCCCCGCCGGGTTCTCTGGAAACACCATATATTTT. It encodes CAWTPAGFSGNTIYF.

This chain joins TRBV5-6 and TRBJ2-6; a weak D match, TRBD2 (5 bases). This CDR3 spans 15 amino acids. V was cut by 0 bases and J by 4 bases, with 8 bases left in between. Germline V lookup: CDR1 SGHDT, CDR2 YYEEEE. The CDR3 loop is CASSLAGSGANVLTF. DNA for the CDR3: TGTGCCAGCAGCTTGGCGGGGTCCGGGGCCAACGTCCTGACTTTC.

The chain recombines TRBV14 with TRBJ1-2; a weak D match, TRBD1 (6 bases). This CDR3 spans 14 amino acids. Germline-derived CDR1 and CDR2 are SGHDN and FVKESK. The V end was cut by 2 bases, the J end by 4 bases, with 11 bases between. Here the CDR3 reads CASSQTGTPYGYTF. DNA for the CDR3: TGTGCCAGCAGCCAAACCGGGACACCCTATGGCTACACCTTC.

This clone was seen just once. The chain has TRBV4-1 and TRBJ1-2; the match to TRBD1 covers 7 bases. The CDR3 is made up of 15 amino acids. Germline-derived CDR1 and CDR2 are MGHRA and YSYEKL. The V segment lost 4 bases and the J segment 3 bases; nucleotides outside the gene matches: 8. The CDR3 loop reads CASSRLGTDHYGYTF. CDR3 sequence (DNA): TGCGCCAGCAGCCGACTGGGGACAGATCACTATGGCTACACCTTC.

This chain links TRBV19 with TRBJ1-2; D perhaps matches TRBD1 (5 bases). This CDR3 contains 12 residues. The V gene's germline CDR1 is LNHDA and CDR2 SQIVND (reference sequence). V dropped 3 bases and J dropped 4 bases, with 6 bases sitting between them. Written as DNA, the CDR3 is TGTGCCAGTAGTATTACAGGCTATGGCTACACCTTC. Translating it yields CASSITGYGYTF.

This clone was picked up a small number of times. The chain is built from TRBV5-1 and TRBJ1-3, with D unresolved. Trimming pared 4 bases from V and 4 bases from J, leaving 15 bases between. CDR1 is SGHRS, CDR2 YFSETQ, per germline. This CDR3 has 15 amino acids. CDR3 residues: CASSPVGDAGNTIYF. For the CDR3, the DNA is TGCGCCAGCAGCCCGGTCGGGGATGCCGGAAACACCATATATTTT.

J is TRBJ2-2 and V is TRBV18; D is ambiguous. V dropped 5 bases and J dropped 5 bases, with 6 bases sitting between them. The germline gives CDR1 KGHSH, CDR2 LQKENI. The CDR3 runs to 12 residues. The CDR3 protein is CASSRLTGELFF. Written as DNA, the CDR3 is TGTGCCAGCTCAAGATTAACCGGGGAGCTGTTTTTT.

This clone came up a few times. V and J are TRBV27 and TRBJ2-5, with 7 bases fitting TRBD1. The germline V gene encodes CDR1 MNHEY and CDR2 SMNVEV (reference sequence). After removal of 2 bases from V and 5 bases from J, the junction contained 8 bases not matched to a gene. The CDR3 runs to 15 residues. In DNA form, the CDR3 reads TGTGCCAGCAGTTTAATGGGACAGAGTCCGGAGACCCAGTACTTC. Residues: CASSLMGQSPETQYF.

This rearrangement joins TRBV5-5 to TRBJ2-2, with D possibly matching TRBD1 (6 bases). V was shortened by 4 bases and J by 4 bases, with 14 bases between the two germline ends. CDR1 is SGHKS and CDR2 is YYEKEE in the germline V gene (reference sequence). CDR3 length: 15 amino acids. The CDR3 reads CASSRDTLSTGELFF. Written as DNA, the CDR3 is TGTGCCAGCAGCCGGGACACGCTTTCCACCGGGGAGCTGTTTTTT.

The V gene is TRBV14, the J gene TRBJ2-3; D may be TRBD2 (5 bases). Germline lookup yields CDR1 SGHDN and CDR2 FVKESK. The CDR3 is made up of 16 amino acids. Trimming took 1 base from V and 1 from J, leaving 12 bases between them. Here the CDR3 reads CASSQGLAGGTDTQYF. CDR3 bases: TGTGCCAGCAGCCAAGGGCTAGCTGGGGGCACAGATACGCAGTATTTT.

The rearrangement joins TRBV12-1 to TRBJ1-2. TRBV12-1 is described as a pseudogene. CDR3 length equals 16 residues. The chain's CDR3 is CASSYHGRGRNYGYTF. CDR3 bases: TGTGCCAGCAGCTATCACGGACGAGGGCGCAACTATGGCTACACCTTC.

The CDR3 nucleotides read TGTGCCAGCAGCCCAGGGGTCGGGGAGTCCGGGGAGCTGTTTTTT. Translated: CASSPGVGESGELFF. The genes are TRBV7-6 and TRBJ2-2; possibly TRBD1 for D (6 bases). The germline gives CDR1 SGHVS, CDR2 FNYEAQ. Trimming took 5 bases from V and 6 from J, leaving 16 bases between them. This CDR3 contains 15 residues.

This chain joins TRBV10-2 and TRBJ2-5, with 7 nucleotides matching TRBD2. CDR1 is WSHSY and CDR2 is SAAADI in the germline V gene. The CDR3 spans 13 residues. V lost 4 bases to trimming and J lost 5 bases; unmatched junction nucleotides: 4. The CDR3 loop is CASSGWGGETQYF. As DNA, the CDR3 is TGCGCCAGCAGTGGATGGGGGGGGGAGACCCAGTACTTC.

The chain uses TRBV11-2 and TRBJ2-7; the match to TRBD2 covers 8 bases. V shed 3 bases, J shed 3 bases, and the junction held 7 bases outside the gene matches. Per germline, CDR1 SGHAT and CDR2 FQNNGV. The CDR3 has 15 residues. DNA of the CDR3: TGTGCCAGCAGCTTTGCGACGGGGGGGATCTACGAGCAGTACTTC. This translates into CASSFATGGIYEQYF.

This rearrangement joins TRBV5-1 to TRBJ2-5, with 9 bases fitting TRBD2. V gave up 5 bases and J gave up 5 bases; unmatched junction bases: 4. Per the germline V gene, CDR1 is SGHRS and CDR2 is YFSETQ. The CDR3 is 13 residues long. This chain's CDR3 is CASRPSGIETQYF. Written as DNA, the CDR3 is TGCGCCAGCAGACCTAGCGGGATTGAGACCCAGTACTTC.